The rows below give T cell receptor beta chains drawn from one sample of a study of T cell responses to AZD1222 COVID-19 vaccine. TCRdb keeps only in-frame clones here, not all; method: immunoSEQ multiplex PCR. The table has roughly 100,000 clones, 90% seen once. Sequences were derived from peripheral blood, sampled on day 0 of AZD1222 vaccination. All receptors come from an adult in good health. The CDR3 runs from the conserved cysteine through the conserved F or W. D genes are given only for firm matches. Clone sizes are given selectively: once, few, many, or a class where the clone is expanded.

cdr3_nt cdr3_aa j_call v_call d_call clone_size
TGTGCCAGCAACTTCGGACAGGGTAACACTGAAGCTTTCTTT CASNFGQGNTEAFF TRBJ1-1 TRBV6-5 TRBD1 .
TGTGCCAGCAGCTTAGGACCCAGGTATAATGAAAAACTGTTTTTT CASSLGPRYNEKLFF TRBJ1-4 TRBV11-2 . .
TGTGCCATCAGTGAGTCGAGACTAGCGGGAGCCGGGGAGCTGTTTTTT CAISESRLAGAGELFF TRBJ2-2 TRBV10-3 TRBD2 .
TGTGCCAGCAGCCAAGGACCGACAGGGGGTTGGCCCCAGCATTTT CASSQGPTGGWPQHF TRBJ1-5 TRBV14 TRBD1 .
TGTGCCAGTAGTAAGGGACAGGGAGGGTTCACTGAAGCTTTCTTT CASSKGQGGFTEAFF TRBJ1-1 TRBV19 TRBD1 once
TGTGCCAGCAGCTACGGGACAGTTGGCTACACCTTC CASSYGTVGYTF TRBJ1-2 TRBV5-4 TRBD1 once
TGTGCCAGCAGTTTATTTTCCTACAATGAGCAGTTCTTC CASSLFSYNEQFF TRBJ2-1 TRBV27 . .
TGTGCCAGCAGTTTGGCTAGCGGGAATTACAATGAGCAGTTCTTC CASSLASGNYNEQFF TRBJ2-1 TRBV28 TRBD2 once
TGTGCCAGCAGCTTAGACGTGTGGACTAGCAGTAATGAGCAGTTCTTC CASSLDVWTSSNEQFF TRBJ2-1 TRBV7-9 TRBD2 .
TGCGCCAGCAGCCTTTCCGGGACATACACCGTGTTTTTT CASSLSGTYTVFF TRBJ2-2 TRBV5-1 . once
TGTGCCAGTAGTTTCTCAGACTGGGGAAATCAGCCCCAGCATTTT CASSFSDWGNQPQHF TRBJ1-5 TRBV19 . .
TGTGCCAGCAGCTTAACGGGAGACAATGAGCAGTTCTTC CASSLTGDNEQFF TRBJ2-1 TRBV7-9 . .
TGCGCCAGCAGCTTGGCAACAGACGCCTACGAGCAGTACTTC CASSLATDAYEQYF TRBJ2-7 TRBV5-1 . .
TGTGCCAGCAGTGAAGGCGGGGGCAATCAGCCCCAGCATTTT CASSEGGGNQPQHF TRBJ1-5 TRBV6-1 . .
TGTGCCAGCAGTGGACAGGAGGGGCTCGAGCAGTACTTC CASSGQEGLEQYF TRBJ2-7 TRBV2 . few
TGTGCCAGCAGGTCGTCGGCTAGCGGGAGGGGAGAGCAGTACTTC CASRSSASGRGEQYF TRBJ2-7 TRBV6-5 TRBD2 .
TGTGCCAGCAGCTTGAGAAGGGGTTGGAACACTGAAGCTTTCTTT CASSLRRGWNTEAFF TRBJ1-1 TRBV5-8 . .
TGTGCCTGGAGTGCAATAGGGTCCACTGAAGCTTTCTTT CAWSAIGSTEAFF TRBJ1-1 TRBV30 . .
TGTGCCAGTAGTATTCATCGTGGGACAGGGGGTTCCCAGATTCAATACGAGCAGTACTTC CASSIHRGTGGSQIQYEQYF TRBJ2-7 TRBV19 TRBD1 .
TGTGCCAGCAGCCGGGACAGGGGACAGCCCCAGCATTTT CASSRDRGQPQHF TRBJ1-5 TRBV5-8 TRBD1 .
TGTGCCAGCTCACCATTTGGACAGGTATTAAGCTACACCTTC CASSPFGQVLSYTF TRBJ1-2 TRBV18 TRBD1 .
TGTGCCAGCAGCGCCTCTAACTATGGCTACACCTTC CASSASNYGYTF TRBJ1-2 TRBV9 . .